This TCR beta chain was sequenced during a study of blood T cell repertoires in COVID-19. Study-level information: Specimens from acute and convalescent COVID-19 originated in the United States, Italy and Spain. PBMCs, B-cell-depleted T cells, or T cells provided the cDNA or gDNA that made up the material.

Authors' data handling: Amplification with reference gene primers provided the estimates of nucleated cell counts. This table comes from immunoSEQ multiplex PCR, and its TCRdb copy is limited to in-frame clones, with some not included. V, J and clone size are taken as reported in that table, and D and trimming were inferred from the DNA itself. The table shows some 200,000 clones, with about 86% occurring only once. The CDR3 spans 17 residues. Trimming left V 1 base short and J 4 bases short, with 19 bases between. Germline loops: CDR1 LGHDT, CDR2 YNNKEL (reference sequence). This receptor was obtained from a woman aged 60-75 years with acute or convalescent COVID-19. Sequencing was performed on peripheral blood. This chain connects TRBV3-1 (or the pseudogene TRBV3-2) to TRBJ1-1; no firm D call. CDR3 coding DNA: TGTGCCAGCAGCCAAGGCAAATGGGTGGGCGTGAGCACTGAAGCTTTCTTT. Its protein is CASSQGKWVGVSTEAFF.